The TCR beta chain described here comes from a study of cytomegalovirus exposure and HLA in healthy donors. The CDR3 contains 15 residues. Trimming left V 0 bases short and J 6 bases short, with 12 bases between. Germline lookup yields CDR1 LGHNA and CDR2 YSLEER. This clone was counted at least ten times. A multiplex PCR was run with 60 Vbeta primers and 13 Jbeta primers. Sequencing was performed with immunoSEQ multiplex PCR; in TCRdb, only in-frame clones are kept and a portion is missing. The repertoire holds about 100,000 clones, under 80% seen once, with around 5% in the top ten. The rearrangement links TRBV4-3 to TRBJ2-1; D call uncertain. The TCR originated in a woman aged 18 to 35 in good health and CMV-seropositive. Sample: PBMCs. The DNA for the CDR3 is TGCGCCAGCAGCCAAGATCCCGAGCCCGCCAATGAGCAGTTCTTC. Translating it yields CASSQDPEPANEQFF.